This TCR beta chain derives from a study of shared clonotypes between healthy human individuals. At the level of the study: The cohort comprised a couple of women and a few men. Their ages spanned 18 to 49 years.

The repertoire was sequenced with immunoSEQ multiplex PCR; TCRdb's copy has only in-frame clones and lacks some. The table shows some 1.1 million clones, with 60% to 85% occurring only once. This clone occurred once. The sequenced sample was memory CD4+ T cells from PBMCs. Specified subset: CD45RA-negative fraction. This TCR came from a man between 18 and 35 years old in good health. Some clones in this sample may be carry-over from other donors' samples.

DNA of the CDR3: TGTGCCAGCAGCTTGCCCGGGGCCGGGCAGTTCTTC. It encodes CASSLPGAGQFF. The V call is TRBV5-6, the J call TRBJ2-1; D could derive from TRBD1 or TRBD2 (5 bases each). Trimming left V 1 base short and J 12 bases short, with 11 bases between. The CDR3 is made up of 12 amino acids. The germline V gene has CDR1 SGHDT and CDR2 YYEEEE.